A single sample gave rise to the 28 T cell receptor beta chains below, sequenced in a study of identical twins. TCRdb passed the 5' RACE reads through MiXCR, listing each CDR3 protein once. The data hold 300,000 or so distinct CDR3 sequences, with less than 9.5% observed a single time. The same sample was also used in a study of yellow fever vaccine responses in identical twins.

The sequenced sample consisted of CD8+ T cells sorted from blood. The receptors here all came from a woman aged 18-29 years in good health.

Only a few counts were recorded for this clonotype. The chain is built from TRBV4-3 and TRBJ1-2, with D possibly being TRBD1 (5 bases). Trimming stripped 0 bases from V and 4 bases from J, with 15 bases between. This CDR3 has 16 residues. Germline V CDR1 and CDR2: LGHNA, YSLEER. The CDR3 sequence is CASSQELTDPPYGYTF. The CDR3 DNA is TGCGCCAGCAGCCAAGAGTTGACAGACCCCCCCTATGGCTACACCTTC.

CDR3 DNA: TGTGCCAGCAGTTATGGGACTAGCGGGGGATACGAGCAGTACTTC. It translates to CASSYGTSGGYEQYF. V is TRBV6-5 and J is TRBJ2-7, with 14 nucleotides matching TRBD2. Trimming cost V 3 bases and J 4 bases; bases outside gene matches: 2. Per the germline V gene, CDR1 is MNHEY and CDR2 is SVGAGI. This CDR3 comprises 15 residues.

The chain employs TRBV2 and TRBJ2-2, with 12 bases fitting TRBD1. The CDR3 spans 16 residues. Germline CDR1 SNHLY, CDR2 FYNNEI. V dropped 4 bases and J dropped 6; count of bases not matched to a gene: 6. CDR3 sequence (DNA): TGTGCCAGCAGTGGCCCGGGACAGGGGGCTGCCGGGGAGCTGTTTTTT. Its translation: CASSGPGQGAAGELFF.

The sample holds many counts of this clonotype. CDR3 coding DNA: TGTGCCAGCCGGACTAGCGGGGGCCCTAGCACAGATACGCAGTATTTT. Encoded protein: CASRTSGGPSTDTQYF. The rearrangement links TRBV12-3 or TRBV12-4 to TRBJ2-3, with 13 bases identical to TRBD2. The CDR3 spans 16 residues. After removal of 8 bases from V and 0 bases from J, the junction contained 5 bases not matched to a gene.

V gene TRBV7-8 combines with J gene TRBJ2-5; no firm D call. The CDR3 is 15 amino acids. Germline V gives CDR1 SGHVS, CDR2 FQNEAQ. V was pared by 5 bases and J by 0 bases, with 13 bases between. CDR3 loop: CASSIIGLNQETQYF. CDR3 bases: TGTGCCAGCAGCATTATCGGGCTCAACCAAGAGACCCAGTACTTC.

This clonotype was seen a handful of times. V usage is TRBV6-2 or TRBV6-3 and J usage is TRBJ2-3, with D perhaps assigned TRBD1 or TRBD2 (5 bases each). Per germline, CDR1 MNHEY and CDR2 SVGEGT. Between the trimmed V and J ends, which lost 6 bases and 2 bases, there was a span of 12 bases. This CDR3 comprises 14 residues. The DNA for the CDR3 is TGTGCCAGCAGCCGAGAGGGGTACACAGATACGCAGTATTTT. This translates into CASSREGYTDTQYF.

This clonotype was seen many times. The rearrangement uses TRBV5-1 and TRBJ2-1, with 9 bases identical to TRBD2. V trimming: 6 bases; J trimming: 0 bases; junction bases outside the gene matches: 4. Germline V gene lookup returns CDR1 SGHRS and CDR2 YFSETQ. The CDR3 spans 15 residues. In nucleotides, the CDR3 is TGCGCCAGCAACCGAGCGGGGGGCTCCTACAATGAGCAGTTCTTC. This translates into CASNRAGGSYNEQFF.

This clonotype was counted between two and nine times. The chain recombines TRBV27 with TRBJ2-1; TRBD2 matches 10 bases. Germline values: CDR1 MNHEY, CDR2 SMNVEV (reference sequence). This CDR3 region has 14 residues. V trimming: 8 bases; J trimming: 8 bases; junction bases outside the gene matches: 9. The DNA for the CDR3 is TGTGCCAGCCGCGCACCTAGCGGGGGAGATGAGCAGTTCTTC. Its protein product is CASRAPSGGDEQFF.

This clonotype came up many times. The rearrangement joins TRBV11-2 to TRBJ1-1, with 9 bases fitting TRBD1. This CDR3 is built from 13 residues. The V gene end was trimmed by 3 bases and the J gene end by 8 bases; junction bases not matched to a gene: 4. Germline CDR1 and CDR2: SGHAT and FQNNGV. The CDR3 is CASSFDRGSEAFF. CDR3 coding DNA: TGTGCCAGCAGCTTCGACAGGGGGTCGGAAGCTTTCTTT.

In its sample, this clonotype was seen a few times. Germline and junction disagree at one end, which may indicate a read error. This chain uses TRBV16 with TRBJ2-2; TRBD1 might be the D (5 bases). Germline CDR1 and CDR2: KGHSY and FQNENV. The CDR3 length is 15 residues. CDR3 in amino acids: CASNQEAGYTGELFF. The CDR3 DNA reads TGTGCCAGCAACCAAGAGGCAGGGTACACCGGGGAGCTGTTTTTT.

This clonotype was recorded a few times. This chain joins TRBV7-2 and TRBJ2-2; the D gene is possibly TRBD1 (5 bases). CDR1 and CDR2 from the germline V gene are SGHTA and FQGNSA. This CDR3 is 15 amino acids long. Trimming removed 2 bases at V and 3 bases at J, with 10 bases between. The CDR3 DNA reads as TGTGCCAGCAGCTTAAGACAGATAGACACCGGGGAGCTGTTTTTT. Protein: CASSLRQIDTGELFF.

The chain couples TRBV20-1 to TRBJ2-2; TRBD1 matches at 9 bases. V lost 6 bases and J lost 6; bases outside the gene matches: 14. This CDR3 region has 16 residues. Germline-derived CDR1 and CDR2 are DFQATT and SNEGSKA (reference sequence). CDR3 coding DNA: TGCAGTGCCACGCGCTCTCCGGGACAGGGATCCGGGGAGCTGTTTTTT. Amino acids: CSATRSPGQGSGELFF.

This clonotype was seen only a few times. In nucleotides, the CDR3 is TGTGCCAGCAGACTCCTAAGTCGGGGCCCGACTAACTATGGCTACACCTTC. Amino acid sequence: CASRLLSRGPTNYGYTF. The chain employs TRBV12-3 or TRBV12-4 and TRBJ1-2; TRBD1 is a possible D gene (5 bases). The length of the CDR3 is 17 residues. With 6 bases removed from V and 0 bases from J, the gap between germline ends came to 20 bases.

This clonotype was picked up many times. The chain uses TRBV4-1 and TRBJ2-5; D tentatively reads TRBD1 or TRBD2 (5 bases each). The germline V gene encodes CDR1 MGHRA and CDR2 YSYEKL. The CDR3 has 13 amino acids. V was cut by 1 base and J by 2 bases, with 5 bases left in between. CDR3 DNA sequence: TGCGCCAGCAGCCAAGGGGGGCAAGAGACCCAGTACTTC. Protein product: CASSQGGQETQYF.

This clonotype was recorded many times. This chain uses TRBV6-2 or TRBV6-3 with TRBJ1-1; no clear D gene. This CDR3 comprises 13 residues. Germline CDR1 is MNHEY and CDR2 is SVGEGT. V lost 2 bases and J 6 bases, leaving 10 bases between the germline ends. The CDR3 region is CASSYGIGAEAFF. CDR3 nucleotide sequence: TGTGCCAGCAGTTACGGGATTGGGGCTGAAGCTTTCTTT.

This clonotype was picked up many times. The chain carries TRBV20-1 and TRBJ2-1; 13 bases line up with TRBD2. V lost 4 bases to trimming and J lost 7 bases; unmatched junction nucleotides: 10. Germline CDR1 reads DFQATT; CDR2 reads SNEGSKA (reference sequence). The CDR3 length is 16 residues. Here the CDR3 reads CSAKERWTSGRNEQFF. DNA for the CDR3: TGCAGTGCTAAGGAGCGGTGGACTAGCGGGAGAAATGAGCAGTTCTTC.

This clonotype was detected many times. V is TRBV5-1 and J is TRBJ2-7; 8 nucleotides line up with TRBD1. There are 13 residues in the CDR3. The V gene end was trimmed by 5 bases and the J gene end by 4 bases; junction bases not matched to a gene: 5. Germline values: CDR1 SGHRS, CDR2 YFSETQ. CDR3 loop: CASRPGQGYEQYF. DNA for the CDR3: TGCGCCAGCAGGCCAGGACAGGGTTACGAGCAGTACTTC.

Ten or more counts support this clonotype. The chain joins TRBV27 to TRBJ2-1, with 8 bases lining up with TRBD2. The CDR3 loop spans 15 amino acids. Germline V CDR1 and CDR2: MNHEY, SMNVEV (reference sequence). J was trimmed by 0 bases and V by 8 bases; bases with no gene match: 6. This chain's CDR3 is CASGGSGVSYNEQFF. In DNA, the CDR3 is TGTGCCAGCGGCGGTAGCGGGGTCTCCTACAATGAGCAGTTCTTC.

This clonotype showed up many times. CDR3 amino acids: CASSEGRYNEQFF. In nucleotides, the CDR3 is TGTGCCAGCAGTGAAGGGCGTTACAATGAGCAGTTCTTC. The chain links TRBV6-1 to TRBJ2-1; no firm D call. Per the germline V gene, CDR1 is MNHNS and CDR2 is SASEGT. V lost 1 base and J 4 bases, leaving 5 bases between the germline ends. The CDR3 spans 13 residues.

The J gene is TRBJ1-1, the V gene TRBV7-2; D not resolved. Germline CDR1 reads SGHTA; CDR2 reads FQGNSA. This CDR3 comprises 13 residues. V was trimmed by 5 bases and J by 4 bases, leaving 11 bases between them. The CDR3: CASSPDVGTEAFF. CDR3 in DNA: TGTGCCAGCAGCCCCGACGTGGGCACTGAAGCTTTCTTT.

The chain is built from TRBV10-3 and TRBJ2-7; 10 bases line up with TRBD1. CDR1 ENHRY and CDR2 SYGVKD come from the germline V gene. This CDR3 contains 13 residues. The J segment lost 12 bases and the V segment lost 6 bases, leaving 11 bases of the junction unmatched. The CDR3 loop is CAISEDRGAQGYF. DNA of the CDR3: TGTGCCATCAGCGAGGACAGGGGGGCCCAGGGGTACTTC.

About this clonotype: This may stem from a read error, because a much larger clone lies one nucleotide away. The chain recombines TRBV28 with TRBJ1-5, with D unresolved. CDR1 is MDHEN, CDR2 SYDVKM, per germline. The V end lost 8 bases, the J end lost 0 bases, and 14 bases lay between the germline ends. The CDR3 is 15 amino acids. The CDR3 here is CASEVAESSNQPQHF. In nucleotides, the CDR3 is TGTGCCAGCGAGGTGGCGGAGTCTAGCAATCAGCCCCAGCATTTT.

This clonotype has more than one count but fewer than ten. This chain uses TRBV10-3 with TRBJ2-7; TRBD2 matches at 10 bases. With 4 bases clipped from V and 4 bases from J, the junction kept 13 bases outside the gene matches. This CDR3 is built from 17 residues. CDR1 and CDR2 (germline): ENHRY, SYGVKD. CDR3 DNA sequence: TGTGCCATCAGTGTCTTGGCTAGCGGGGGTCCACAGTACGAGCAGTACTTC. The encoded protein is CAISVLASGGPQYEQYF.

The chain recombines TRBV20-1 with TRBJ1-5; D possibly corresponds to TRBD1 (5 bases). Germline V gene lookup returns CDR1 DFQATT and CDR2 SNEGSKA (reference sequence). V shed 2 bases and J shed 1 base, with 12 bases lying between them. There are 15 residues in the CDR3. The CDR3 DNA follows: TGCAGTGCTAGACCCGCAGGGAGGAGCAATCAGCCCCAGCATTTT. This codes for CSARPAGRSNQPQHF.

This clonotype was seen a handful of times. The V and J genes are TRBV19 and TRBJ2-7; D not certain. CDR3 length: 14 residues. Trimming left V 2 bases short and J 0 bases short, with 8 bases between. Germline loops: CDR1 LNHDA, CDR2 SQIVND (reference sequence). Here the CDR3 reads CASSIFGLSYEQYF. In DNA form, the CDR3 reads TGTGCCAGTAGTATATTCGGCCTCTCCTACGAGCAGTACTTC. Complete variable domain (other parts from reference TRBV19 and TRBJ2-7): DGGITQSPKYLFRKEGQNVTLSCEQNLNHDAMYWYRQDPGQGLRLIYYSQIVNDFQKGDIAEGYSVSREKKESFPLTVTSAQKNPTAFYLCASSIFGLSYEQYFGPGTRLTVT.

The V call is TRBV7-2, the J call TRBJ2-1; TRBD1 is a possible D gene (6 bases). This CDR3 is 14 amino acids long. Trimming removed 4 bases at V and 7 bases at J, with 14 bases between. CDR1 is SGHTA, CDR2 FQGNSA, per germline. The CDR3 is CASSYRPGENEQFF. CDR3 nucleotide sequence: TGTGCCAGCAGCTATAGACCAGGGGAAAATGAGCAGTTCTTC.

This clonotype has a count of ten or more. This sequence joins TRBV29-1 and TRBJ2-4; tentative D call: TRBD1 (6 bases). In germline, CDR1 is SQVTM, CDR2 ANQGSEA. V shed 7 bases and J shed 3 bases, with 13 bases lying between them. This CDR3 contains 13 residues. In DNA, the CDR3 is TGCAGCGCCCGGTGGGGACACAAAAACATTCAGTACTTC. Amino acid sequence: CSARWGHKNIQYF.

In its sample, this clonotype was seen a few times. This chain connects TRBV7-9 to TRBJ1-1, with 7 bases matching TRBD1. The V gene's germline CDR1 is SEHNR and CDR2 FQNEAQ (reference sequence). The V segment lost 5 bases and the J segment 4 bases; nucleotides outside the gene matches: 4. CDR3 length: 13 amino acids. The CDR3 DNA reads TGTGCCAGCAGCCTACGGGACAGCACTGAAGCTTTCTTT. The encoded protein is CASSLRDSTEAFF. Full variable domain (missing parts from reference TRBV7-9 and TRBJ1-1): DTGVSQNPRHKITKRGQNVTFRCDPISEHNRLYWYRQTLGQGPEFLTYFQNEAQLEKSRLLSDRFSAERPKGSFSTLEIQRTEQGDSAMYLCASSLRDSTEAFFGQGTRLTVV.